This T cell receptor (beta chain) originates from a study of T cells of healthy individuals. This clonotype was recorded many times. TCRdb reprocessed the 5' RACE reads via MiXCR and lists one record per CDR3 protein. The sample consists of some 41,000 distinct CDR3 sequences, more than 4.5% of them appearing once. There are 14 residues in the CDR3. Deletions cut 5 bases from V and 2 bases from J, with 10 bases between. V is TRBV12-3 or TRBV12-4 and J is TRBJ1-5; no reliable D call. This TCR was sampled from a human donor in good health. The CDR3 reads CASSIGEGNQPQHF. In DNA, the CDR3 is TGTGCCAGCAGTATTGGGGAGGGCAATCAGCCCCAGCATTTT.